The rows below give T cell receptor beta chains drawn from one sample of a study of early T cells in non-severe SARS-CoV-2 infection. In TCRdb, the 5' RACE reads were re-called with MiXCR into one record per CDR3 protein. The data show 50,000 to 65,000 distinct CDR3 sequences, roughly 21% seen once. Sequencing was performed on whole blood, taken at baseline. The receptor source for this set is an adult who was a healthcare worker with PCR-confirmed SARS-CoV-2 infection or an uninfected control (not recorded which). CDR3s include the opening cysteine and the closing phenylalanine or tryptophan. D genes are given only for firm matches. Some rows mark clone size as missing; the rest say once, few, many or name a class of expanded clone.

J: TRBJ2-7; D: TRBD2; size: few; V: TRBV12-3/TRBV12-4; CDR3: CASSLGPGGYEQYF; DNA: TGTGCCAGCAGTTTAGGGCCGGGAGGATACGAGCAGTACTTC
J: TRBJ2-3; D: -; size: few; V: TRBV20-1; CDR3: CLGTPPGSTDTQYF; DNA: TGCTTAGGGACTCCTCCAGGGTCCACAGATACGCAGTATTTT
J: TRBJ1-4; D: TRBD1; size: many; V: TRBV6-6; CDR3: CASSSQPQGADEKLFF; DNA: TGTGCCAGCAGTTCCCAACCACAGGGGGCTGATGAAAAACTGTTTTTT
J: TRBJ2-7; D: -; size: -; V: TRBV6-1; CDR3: CASSEPMPPYEQYF; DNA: TGTGCCAGCAGTGAACCTATGCCACCATACGAGCAGTACTTC
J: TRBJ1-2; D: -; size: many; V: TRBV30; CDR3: CAWSAGVTPHGYTF; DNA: TGTGCCTGGAGTGCTGGTGTTACTCCTCATGGCTACACCTTC
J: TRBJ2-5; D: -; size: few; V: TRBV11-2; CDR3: CASSYLETQYF; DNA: TGTGCCAGCAGCTACCTAGAGACCCAGTACTTC
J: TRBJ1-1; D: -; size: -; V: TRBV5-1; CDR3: CASSLLPTDNEAFF; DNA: TGCGCCAGCAGCTTGTTACCGACGGATAATGAAGCTTTCTTT
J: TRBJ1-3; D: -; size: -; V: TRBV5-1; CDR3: CASSPGRISGNTIYF; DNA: TGCGCCAGCAGCCCCGGACGGATATCTGGAAACACCATATATTTT
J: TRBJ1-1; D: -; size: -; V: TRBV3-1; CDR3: CASSPPLGNTEAFF; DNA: TGTGCCAGCAGCCCCCCTCTCGGGAACACTGAAGCTTTCTTT
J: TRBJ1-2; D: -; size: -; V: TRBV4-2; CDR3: CASSQEKANYGYTF; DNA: TGTGCCAGCAGCCAAGAGAAAGCTAACTATGGCTACACCTTC
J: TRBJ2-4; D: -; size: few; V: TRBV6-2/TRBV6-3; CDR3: CASRLAEIAKNIQYF; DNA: TGTGCCAGCAGACTAGCCGAAATAGCCAAAAACATTCAGTACTTC
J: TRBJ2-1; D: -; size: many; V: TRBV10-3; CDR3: CAISAELYNEQFF; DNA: TGTGCCATCAGTGCGGAGCTGTACAATGAGCAGTTCTTC
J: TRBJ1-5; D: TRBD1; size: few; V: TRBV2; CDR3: CASSQQGAGNQPQHF; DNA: TGTGCCAGCAGTCAACAGGGGGCTGGCAATCAGCCCCAGCATTTT
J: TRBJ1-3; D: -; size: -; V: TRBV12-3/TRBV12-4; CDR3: CASSQGVVSGNTIYF; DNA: TGTGCCAGCAGTCAAGGGGTCGTCTCTGGAAACACCATATATTTT
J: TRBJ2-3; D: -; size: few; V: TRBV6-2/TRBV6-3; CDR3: CASSYGSRVDTQYF; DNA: TGTGCCAGCAGTTATGGCAGCCGAGTGGATACGCAGTATTTT
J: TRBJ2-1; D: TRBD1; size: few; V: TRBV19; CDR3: CASSVRQGGTYNEQFF; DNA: TGTGCCAGTAGTGTAAGACAGGGGGGCACCTACAATGAGCAGTTCTTC
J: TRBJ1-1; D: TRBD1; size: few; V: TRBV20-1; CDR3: CSRQGMNTEAFF; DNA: TGCAGTAGACAGGGGATGAACACTGAAGCTTTCTTT
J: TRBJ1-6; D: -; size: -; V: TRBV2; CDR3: CASRHQGDNSPLHF; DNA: TGTGCCAGCAGACACCAAGGGGACAATTCACCCCTCCACTTT
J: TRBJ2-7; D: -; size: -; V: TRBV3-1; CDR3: CASSPGLGREQYF; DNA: TGTGCCAGCAGCCCCGGACTGGGGAGGGAGCAGTACTTC
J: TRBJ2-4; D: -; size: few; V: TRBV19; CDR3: CASKNRANIQYF; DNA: TGTGCCAGTAAGAACAGGGCAAACATTCAGTACTTC
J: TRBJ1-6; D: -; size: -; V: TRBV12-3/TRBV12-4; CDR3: CASSLSQPSPLHF; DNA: TGTGCCAGCAGTTTATCGCAGCCTTCCCCCCTCCACTTT
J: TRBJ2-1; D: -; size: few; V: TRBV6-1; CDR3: CASSEAGRLVGIF; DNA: TGTGCCAGCAGTGAAGCGGGACGTCTGGTTGGGATCTTC
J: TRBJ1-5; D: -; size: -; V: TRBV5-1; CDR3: CASSPGGADSNQPQHF; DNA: TGCGCCAGCAGCCCCGGCGGAGCTGATAGCAATCAGCCCCAGCATTTT
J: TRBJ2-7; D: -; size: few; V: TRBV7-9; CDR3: CASSLDRDWQYF; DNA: TGTGCCAGCAGCTTAGATCGGGACTGGCAGTACTTC
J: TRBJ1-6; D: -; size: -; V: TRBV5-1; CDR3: CASSDTRGGNSPLHF; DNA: TGCGCCAGCAGCGATACGAGAGGGGGTAATTCACCCCTCCACTTT
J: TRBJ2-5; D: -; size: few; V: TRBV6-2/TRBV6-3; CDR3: CASTPAGFQETQYF; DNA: TGTGCCAGCACCCCCGCGGGGTTTCAAGAGACCCAGTACTTC
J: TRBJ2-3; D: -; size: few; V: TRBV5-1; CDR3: CASSPGTPTTDTQYF; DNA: TGCGCCAGCAGTCCAGGGACGCCTACTACAGATACGCAGTATTTT
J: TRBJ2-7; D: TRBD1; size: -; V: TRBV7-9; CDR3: CASSLVTGAGEQYF; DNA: TGTGCCAGCAGCTTAGTGACAGGGGCAGGCGAGCAGTACTTC
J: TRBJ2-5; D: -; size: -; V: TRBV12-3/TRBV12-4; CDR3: CASSLGRETQYF; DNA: TGTGCCAGCAGTTTGGGCCGAGAGACCCAGTACTTC
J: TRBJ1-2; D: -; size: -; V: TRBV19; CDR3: CASSTPGSPASYGYTF; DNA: TGTGCCAGTAGTACCCCGGGCAGTCCGGCGAGCTATGGCTACACCTTC
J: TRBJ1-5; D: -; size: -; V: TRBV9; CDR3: CASSEDPVVNQPQHF; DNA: TGTGCCAGCAGCGAAGACCCGGTCGTCAATCAGCCCCAGCATTTT
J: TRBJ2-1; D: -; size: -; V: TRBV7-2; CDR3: CASSWGGAYNEQFF; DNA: TGTGCCAGCAGCTGGGGGGGCGCCTACAATGAGCAGTTCTTC
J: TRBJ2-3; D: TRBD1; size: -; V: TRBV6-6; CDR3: CASSQQGGKADTQYF; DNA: TGTGCCAGCAGCCAACAGGGGGGTAAAGCAGATACGCAGTATTTT
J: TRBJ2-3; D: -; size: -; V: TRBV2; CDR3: CASSDSRAGSDTQYF; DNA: TGTGCCAGCAGTGATTCGAGGGCCGGGTCAGATACGCAGTATTTT
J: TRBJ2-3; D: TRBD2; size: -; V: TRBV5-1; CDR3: CASSLDGGATDTQYF; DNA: TGCGCCAGCAGCTTGGACGGGGGGGCCACAGATACGCAGTATTTT
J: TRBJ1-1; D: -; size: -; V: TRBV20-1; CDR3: CSADPMMNTEAFF; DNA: TGCAGTGCCGACCCGATGATGAACACTGAAGCTTTCTTT
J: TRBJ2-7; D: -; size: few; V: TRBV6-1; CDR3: CASSEGPRIYEQYF; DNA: TGTGCCAGCAGTGAGGGACCGAGGATCTACGAGCAGTACTTC
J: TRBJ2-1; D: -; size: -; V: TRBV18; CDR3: CASSPPGPDWNEQFF; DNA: TGTGCCAGCTCACCGCCTGGGCCTGACTGGAATGAGCAGTTCTTC
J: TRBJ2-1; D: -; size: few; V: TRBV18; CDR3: CASSPPRAARDYNEQFF; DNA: TGTGCCAGCTCACCACCGAGGGCGGCCCGGGACTACAATGAGCAGTTCTTC
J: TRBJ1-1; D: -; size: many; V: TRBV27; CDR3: CASSPLPVTEAFF; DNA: TGTGCCAGCAGCCCATTACCCGTCACTGAAGCTTTCTTT
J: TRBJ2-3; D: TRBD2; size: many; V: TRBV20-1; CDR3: CSALAGEAADTQYF; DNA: TGCAGTGCCCTAGCGGGTGAGGCGGCAGATACGCAGTATTTT
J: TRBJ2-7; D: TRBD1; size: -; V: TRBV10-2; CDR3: CAGSRDRGYEQYF; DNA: TGCGCCGGGTCTCGGGACAGGGGCTACGAGCAGTACTTC
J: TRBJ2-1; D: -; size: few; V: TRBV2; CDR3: CATSRASPHNEQFF; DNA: TGTGCCACCTCCCGGGCCTCCCCGCACAATGAGCAGTTCTTC
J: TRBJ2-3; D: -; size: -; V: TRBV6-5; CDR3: CASTPLRDIRGSDTQYF; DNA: TGTGCCAGCACGCCACTCCGGGACATACGAGGGTCAGATACGCAGTATTTT
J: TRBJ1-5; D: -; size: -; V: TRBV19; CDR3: CASSFAFPSNQPQHF; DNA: TGTGCCAGTAGTTTTGCATTCCCAAGCAATCAGCCCCAGCATTTT
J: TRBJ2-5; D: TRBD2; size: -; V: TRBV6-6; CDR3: CASSYSPLAGEVETQYF; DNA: TGTGCCAGCAGTTACTCTCCCCTAGCGGGGGAGGTTGAGACCCAGTACTTC
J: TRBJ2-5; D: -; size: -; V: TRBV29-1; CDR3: CSGGSETQYF; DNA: TGCAGCGGCGGGTCGGAGACCCAGTACTTC
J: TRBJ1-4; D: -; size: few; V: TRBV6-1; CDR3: CASSEAGGFEKLFF; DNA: TGTGCCAGCAGTGAAGCAGGGGGTTTTGAAAAACTGTTTTTT
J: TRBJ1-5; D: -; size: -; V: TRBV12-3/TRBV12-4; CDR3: CASGKGRRSNQPQHF; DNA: TGTGCCAGCGGGAAAGGGCGAAGGAGCAATCAGCCCCAGCATTTT
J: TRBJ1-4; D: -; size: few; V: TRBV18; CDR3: CASSPPMGTRANEKLFF; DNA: TGTGCCAGCTCACCACCAATGGGGACACGGGCTAATGAAAAACTGTTTTTT
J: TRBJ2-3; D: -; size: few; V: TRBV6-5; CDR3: CASRRGSQDTQYF; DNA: TGTGCCAGCAGACGGGGATCCCAAGATACGCAGTATTTT
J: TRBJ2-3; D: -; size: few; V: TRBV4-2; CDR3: CASSQAPGTDTQYF; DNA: TGTGCCAGCAGCCAAGCACCGGGCACAGATACGCAGTATTTT
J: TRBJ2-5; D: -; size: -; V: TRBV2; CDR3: CASSAHPGPVYF; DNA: TGTGCCAGCAGTGCCCACCCGGGACCCGTATACTTC
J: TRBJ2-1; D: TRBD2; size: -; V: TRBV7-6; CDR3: CASSSSGYSYNEQFF; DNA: TGTGCCAGCAGCTCTAGCGGGTACTCCTACAATGAGCAGTTCTTC
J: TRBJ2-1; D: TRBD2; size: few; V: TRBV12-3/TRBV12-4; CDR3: CASRPTSVHEQFF; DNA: TGTGCCAGCAGGCCCACTAGCGTCCATGAGCAGTTCTTC
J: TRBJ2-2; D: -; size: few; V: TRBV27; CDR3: CASHRGLAGELFF; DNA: TGTGCCAGCCATAGGGGGTTAGCCGGGGAGCTGTTTTTT
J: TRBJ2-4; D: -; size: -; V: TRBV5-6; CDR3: CASSSGRRATNF; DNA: TGTGCCAGCAGCTCAGGCAGGCGGGCCACCAACTTC
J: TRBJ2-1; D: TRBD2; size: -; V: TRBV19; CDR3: CASSLVSGGDNEQFF; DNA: TGTGCCAGTAGCCTAGTCAGCGGGGGAGACAATGAGCAGTTCTTC
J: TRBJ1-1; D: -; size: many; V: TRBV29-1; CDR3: CSVERLENTEAFF; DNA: TGCAGCGTTGAAAGGCTGGAGAACACTGAAGCTTTCTTT
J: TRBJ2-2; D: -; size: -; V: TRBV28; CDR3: CASSLYRGGTGELFF; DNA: TGTGCCAGCAGTTTATACAGGGGAGGCACCGGGGAGCTGTTTTTT